The T cell receptor beta chain described here comes from a study of control samples from healthy donors and cancer patients. Assay: immunoSEQ multiplex PCR; the TCRdb copy retains only in-frame clones and omits some. The sample holds over 100,000 clones, 75% to 95% seen once. The CDR3 runs 12 residues. Trimming took 6 bases from V and 13 from J; bases not matched to a gene: 7. This clone was observed a few times. The receptor comes from a man aged 35 to 55 in good health. Sequencing was performed on blood. The V call is TRBV12-3 or TRBV12-4, the J call TRBJ2-7, with 12 bases that match TRBD2. The CDR3 protein is CASSPSGGACYF. The CDR3 DNA reads as TGTGCCAGCAGCCCTAGCGGGGGGGCGTGTTACTTC.